This T cell receptor (beta chain) was found in a study of regulatory T cells in long-lasting Graves disease. On this clonotype: Antigen unknown.

Library construction for TCR beta used iRepertoire HTBI primers and Arm-PCR of CDR3 regions. TCRdb fed the multiplex PCR reads into MiXCR, producing one record per CDR3 protein. The table has 400,000 to 500,000 distinct CDR3 sequences, under 15% seen once; the top ten hold 16%. Findings of the study overall: Reduced TCR diversity was observed in persistent Graves' patients versus newly diagnosed patients.

Time point meaning: newly diagnosed GD, antithyroid drugs for less than 3 months. The TCR library was made from RNA extracted from PBMCs. Separately, the same data were catalogued under a study of T cells in Graves' hyperthyroidism and ophthalmopathy. That study adds: Hyperthyroidism, newly diagnosed and lasting under 2 months, affected patients aged 18 to 65. Clinical symptoms, serum thyroxine, TRAb, thyroid ultrasound and orbital computed tomography established diagnosis.

This TCR derives from a woman aged 25 to 39 with Graves disease. The sample here was peripheral blood mononuclear cells (PBMCs), taken at new diagnosis, from a patient treated with antithyroid drugs.

CDR3 amino acids: CASSSLGGVANTGELFF. The CDR3 bases are TGTGCCAGCAGCTCCCTCGGGGGGGTGGCGAACACCGGGGAGCTGTTTTTT. The chain recombines TRBV11-1 with TRBJ2-2; 8 bases are shared with TRBD2. This CDR3 has 17 residues. Germline V gene sequence: CDR1 SGHAT, CDR2 FQDESV (reference sequence). V shed 4 bases and J 0 bases; nucleotides not matched to a gene: 7. Complete variable domain (other parts from reference TRBV11-1 and TRBJ2-2): EAEVAQSPRYKITEKSQAVAFWCDPISGHATLYWYRQILGQGPELLVQFQDESVVDDSQLPKDRFSAERLKGVDSTLKIQPAELGDSAMYLCASSSLGGVANTGELFFGEGSRLTVL.